Here is one T cell receptor beta chain with its context. Its antigen is not identified. This sample is drawn from a study of T-cell memory formation after mild COVID-19. Study-level information: TCR clusters mostly belonged to single donors.

Barcoded TCR alpha and TCR beta cDNA libraries with UMIs came from 5'RACE using constant-segment primers. TCRdb called the 5' RACE reads again in MiXCR, with one record for every CDR3 protein. The sample has some 310,000 distinct CDR3 sequences, more than 20% seen once. Study-wide findings and caveats: Shrinking CD4+ clones resided mostly in CM and EM, and CD8+ ones in EMRA. Day 37-peaking second-wave clones had unconfirmed SARS-CoV-2 specificity.

The source is a man younger than 30 who had mild COVID-19 (a few samples of this study predate the infection). Cell type and time point are not known. The sample consisted of PBMCs or a T cell subset sorted from them (not recorded which).

The CDR3 region has the DNA TGTGCCAGCAAGGCGGACAGCAACACTGAAGCTTTCTTT. Translating gives CASKADSNTEAFF. This chain links TRBV2 with TRBJ1-1, with D tentatively TRBD1 (6 bases). Per germline, CDR1 SNHLY and CDR2 FYNNEI. Trimming shortened V by 7 bases and J by 2 bases, and 11 bases separated the two germline ends. This CDR3 contains 13 residues.